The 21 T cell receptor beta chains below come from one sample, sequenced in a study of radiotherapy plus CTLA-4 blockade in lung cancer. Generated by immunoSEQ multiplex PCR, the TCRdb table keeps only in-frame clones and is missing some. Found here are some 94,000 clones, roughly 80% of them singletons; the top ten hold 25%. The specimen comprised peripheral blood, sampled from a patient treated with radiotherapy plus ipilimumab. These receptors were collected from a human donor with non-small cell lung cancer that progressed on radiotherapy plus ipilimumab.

The CDR3: CASSLTSTSGVSSYNEQFF. In DNA form, the CDR3 reads TGTGCCAGCAGCTTGACTTCGACTAGCGGGGTAAGCTCCTACAATGAGCAGTTCTTC. The chain employs TRBV7-9 and TRBJ2-1; 11 nucleotides line up with TRBD2. The trim removed 3 bases at V and 0 bases at J, leaving 10 bases unmatched. CDR3 length: 19 residues. Germline-derived CDR1 and CDR2 are SEHNR and FQNEAQ (reference sequence).

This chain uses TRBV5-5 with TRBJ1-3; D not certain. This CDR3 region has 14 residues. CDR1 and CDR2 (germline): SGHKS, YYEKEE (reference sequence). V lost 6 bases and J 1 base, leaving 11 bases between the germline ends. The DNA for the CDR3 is TGTGCCAGCACCCGTGGGGATTCTGGAAACACCATATATTTT. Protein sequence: CASTRGDSGNTIYF.

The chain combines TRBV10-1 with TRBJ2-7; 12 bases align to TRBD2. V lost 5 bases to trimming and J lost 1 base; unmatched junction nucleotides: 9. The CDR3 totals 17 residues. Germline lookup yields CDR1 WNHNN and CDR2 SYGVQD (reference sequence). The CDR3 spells CASSRPPLAGGSYEQYV. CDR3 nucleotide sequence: TGCGCCAGCAGTAGACCGCCCCTAGCGGGAGGGTCCTACGAGCAGTACGTC.

CDR3 in DNA: TGTGCCAGTAGTAAAGGACAGGGGGCGATGTACGAGCAGTACGTC. It encodes CASSKGQGAMYEQYV. This rearrangement joins TRBV19 to TRBJ2-7, with 11 bases identical to TRBD1. The V gene end was trimmed by 4 bases and the J gene end by 4 bases; junction bases not matched to a gene: 6. The CDR3 is made up of 15 amino acids. Germline CDR1 LNHDA, CDR2 SQIVND (reference sequence).

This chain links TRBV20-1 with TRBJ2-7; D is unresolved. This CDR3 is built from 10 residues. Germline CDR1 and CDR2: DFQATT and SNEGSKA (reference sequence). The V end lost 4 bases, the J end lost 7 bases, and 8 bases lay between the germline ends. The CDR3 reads CSATLLEQYF. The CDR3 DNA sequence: TGCAGTGCTACGTTATTGGAGCAGTACTTC.

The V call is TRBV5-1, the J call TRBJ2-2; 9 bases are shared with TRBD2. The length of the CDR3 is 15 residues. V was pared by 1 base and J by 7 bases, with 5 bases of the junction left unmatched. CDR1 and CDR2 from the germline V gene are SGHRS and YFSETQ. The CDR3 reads CASSLSSGTVGELFF. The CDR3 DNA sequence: TGCGCCAGCAGCTTGTCTAGCGGGACGGTCGGGGAGCTGTTTTTT.

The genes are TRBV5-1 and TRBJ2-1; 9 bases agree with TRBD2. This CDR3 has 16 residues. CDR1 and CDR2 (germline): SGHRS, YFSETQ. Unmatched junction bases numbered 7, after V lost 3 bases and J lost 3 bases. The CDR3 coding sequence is TGCGCCAGCAGCTCTAAGGCTAGCGGGGTCTACAATGAGCAGTTCTTC. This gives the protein CASSSKASGVYNEQFF.

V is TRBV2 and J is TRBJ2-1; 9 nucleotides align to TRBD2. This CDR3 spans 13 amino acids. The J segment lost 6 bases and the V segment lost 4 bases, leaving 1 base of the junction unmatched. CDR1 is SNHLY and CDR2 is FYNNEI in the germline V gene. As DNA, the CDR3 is TGTGCCAGCAGTGGGGGACTAGCCAATGAGCAGTTCTTC. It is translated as CASSGGLANEQFF. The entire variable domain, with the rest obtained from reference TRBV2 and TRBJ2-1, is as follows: EPEVTQTPSHQVTQMGQEVILRCVPISNHLYFYWYRQILGQKVEFLVSFYNNEISEKSEIFDDQFSVERPDGSNFTLKIRSTKLEDSAMYFCASSGGLANEQFFGPGTRLTVL.

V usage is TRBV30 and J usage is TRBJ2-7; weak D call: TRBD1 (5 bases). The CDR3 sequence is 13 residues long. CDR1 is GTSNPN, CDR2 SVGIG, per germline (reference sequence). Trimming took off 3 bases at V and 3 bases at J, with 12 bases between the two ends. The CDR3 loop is CAWRAGSGYEQYV. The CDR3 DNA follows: TGTGCCTGGAGAGCAGGGTCTGGCTACGAGCAGTACGTC.

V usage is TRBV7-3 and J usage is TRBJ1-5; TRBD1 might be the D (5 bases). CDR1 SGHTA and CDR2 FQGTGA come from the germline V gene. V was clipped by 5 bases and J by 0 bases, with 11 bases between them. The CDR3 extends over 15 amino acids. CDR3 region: CASSLRDGSNQPQHF. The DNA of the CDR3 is TGTGCCAGCAGCCTAAGGGACGGTAGCAATCAGCCCCAGCATTTT.

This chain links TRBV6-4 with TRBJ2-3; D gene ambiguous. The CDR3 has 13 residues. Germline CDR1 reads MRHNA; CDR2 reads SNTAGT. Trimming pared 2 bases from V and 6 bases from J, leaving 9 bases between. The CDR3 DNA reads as TGTGCCAGCAGTGACGGCGGTGGGGATACGCAGTATTTT. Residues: CASSDGGGDTQYF.

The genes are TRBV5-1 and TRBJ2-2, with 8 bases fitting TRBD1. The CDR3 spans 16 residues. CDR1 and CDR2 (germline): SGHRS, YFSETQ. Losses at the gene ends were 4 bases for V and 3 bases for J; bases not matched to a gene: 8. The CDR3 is CASSPRQGRYTGELFF. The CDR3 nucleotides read TGCGCCAGCAGCCCAAGACAGGGGCGATACACCGGGGAGCTGTTTTTT. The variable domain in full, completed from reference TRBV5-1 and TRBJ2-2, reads KAGVTQTPRYLIKTRGQQVTLSCSPISGHRSVSWYQQTPGQGLQFLFEYFSETQRNKGNFPGRFSGRQFSNSRSEMNVSTLELGDSALYLCASSPRQGRYTGELFFGEGSRLTVL.

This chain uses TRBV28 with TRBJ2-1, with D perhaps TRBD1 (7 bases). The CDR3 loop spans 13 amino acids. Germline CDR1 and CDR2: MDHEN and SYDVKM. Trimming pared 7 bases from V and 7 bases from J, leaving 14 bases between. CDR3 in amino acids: CASMAGGGNEQFF. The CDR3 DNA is TGTGCCAGCATGGCAGGGGGAGGAAATGAGCAGTTCTTC.

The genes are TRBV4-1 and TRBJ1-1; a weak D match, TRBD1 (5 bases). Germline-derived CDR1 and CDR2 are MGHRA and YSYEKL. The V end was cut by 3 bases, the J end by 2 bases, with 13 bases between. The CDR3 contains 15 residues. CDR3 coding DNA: TGCGCCAGCAGCCACTCAGGGTGGGGAAACACTGAAGCTTTCTTT. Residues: CASSHSGWGNTEAFF.

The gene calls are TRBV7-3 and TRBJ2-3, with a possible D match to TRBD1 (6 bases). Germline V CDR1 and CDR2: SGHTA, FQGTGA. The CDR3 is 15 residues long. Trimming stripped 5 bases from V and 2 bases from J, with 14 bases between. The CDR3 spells CASSALGGTTDTQYF. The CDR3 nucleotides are TGTGCCAGCAGCGCTCTAGGGGGAACCACAGATACGCAGTATTTT.

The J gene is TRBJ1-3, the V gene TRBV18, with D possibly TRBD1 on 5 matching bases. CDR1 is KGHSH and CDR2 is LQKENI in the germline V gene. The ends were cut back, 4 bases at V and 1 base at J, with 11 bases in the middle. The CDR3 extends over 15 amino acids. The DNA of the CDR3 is TGTGCCAGCTCACGACCGGGGGAGTCTGGAAACACCATATATTTT. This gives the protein CASSRPGESGNTIYF.

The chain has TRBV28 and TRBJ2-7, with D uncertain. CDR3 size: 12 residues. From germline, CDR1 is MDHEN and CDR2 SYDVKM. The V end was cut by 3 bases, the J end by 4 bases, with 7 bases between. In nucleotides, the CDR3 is TGTGCCAGCAGTTTCCCGGGTTACGAGCAGTACGTC. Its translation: CASSFPGYEQYV.

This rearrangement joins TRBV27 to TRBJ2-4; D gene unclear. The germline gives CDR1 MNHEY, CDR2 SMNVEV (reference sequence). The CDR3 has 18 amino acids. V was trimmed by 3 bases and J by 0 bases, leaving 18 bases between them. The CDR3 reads CASSFRYSPQLAKNIQYF. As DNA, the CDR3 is TGTGCCAGCAGTTTTCGTTACTCCCCCCAATTAGCCAAAAACATTCAGTACTTC.

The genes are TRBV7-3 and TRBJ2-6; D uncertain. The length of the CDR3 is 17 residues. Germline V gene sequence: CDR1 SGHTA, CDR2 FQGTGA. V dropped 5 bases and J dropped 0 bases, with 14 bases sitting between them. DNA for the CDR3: TGTGCCAGCAGCCGTTCCCCCCTGACCTCTGGGGCCAACGTCCTGACTTTC. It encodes CASSRSPLTSGANVLTF.

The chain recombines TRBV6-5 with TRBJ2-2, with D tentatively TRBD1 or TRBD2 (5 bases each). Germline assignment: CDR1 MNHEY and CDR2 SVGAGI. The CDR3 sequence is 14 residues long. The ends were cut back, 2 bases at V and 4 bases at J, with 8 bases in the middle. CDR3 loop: CASSYGTITGELFF. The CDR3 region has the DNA TGTGCCAGCAGTTACGGGACCATCACCGGGGAGCTGTTTTTT.

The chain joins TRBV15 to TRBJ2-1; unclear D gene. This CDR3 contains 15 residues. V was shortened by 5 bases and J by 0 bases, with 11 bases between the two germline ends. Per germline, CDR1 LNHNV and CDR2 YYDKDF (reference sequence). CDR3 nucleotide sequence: TGTGCCACCAGCCCGGACCTTATCTCCTACAATGAGCAGTTCTTC. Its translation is CATSPDLISYNEQFF. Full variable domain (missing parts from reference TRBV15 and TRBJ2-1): DAMVIQNPRYQVTQFGKPVTLSCSQTLNHNVMYWYQQKSSQAPKLLFHYYDKDFNNEADTPDNFQSRRPNTSFCFLDIRSPGLGDTAMYLCATSPDLISYNEQFFGPGTRLTVL.